This TCR beta chain emerged from a study of Graves' ophthalmopathy and Graves' hyperthyroidism. The sequenced template was RNA, covering the TCR beta CDR3 region. HTBI primers were used in a first-round RT-PCR, which preceded a second-round multiplex PCR. MiXCR, applied by TCRdb to the multiplex PCR reads, yields one record per CDR3 protein. The sample has around 1.1 million distinct CDR3 sequences; about 38% are singletons. Sequencing used peripheral blood or thyroid tissue (not recorded which). The sequence was obtained from an adult man with Graves' hyperthyroidism.

This CDR3 is CASSFPGTGVGETEAFF. For the CDR3, the DNA is TGTGCCAGCAGCTTCCCCGGGACAGGGGTTGGAGAAACTGAAGCTTTCTTT. The chain has TRBV7-9 and TRBJ1-1, with 10 bases matching TRBD1. CDR3 length: 17 amino acids. J was trimmed by 5 bases and V by 3 bases; bases with no gene match: 12. CDR1 and CDR2 (germline): SEHNR, FQNEAQ (reference sequence).